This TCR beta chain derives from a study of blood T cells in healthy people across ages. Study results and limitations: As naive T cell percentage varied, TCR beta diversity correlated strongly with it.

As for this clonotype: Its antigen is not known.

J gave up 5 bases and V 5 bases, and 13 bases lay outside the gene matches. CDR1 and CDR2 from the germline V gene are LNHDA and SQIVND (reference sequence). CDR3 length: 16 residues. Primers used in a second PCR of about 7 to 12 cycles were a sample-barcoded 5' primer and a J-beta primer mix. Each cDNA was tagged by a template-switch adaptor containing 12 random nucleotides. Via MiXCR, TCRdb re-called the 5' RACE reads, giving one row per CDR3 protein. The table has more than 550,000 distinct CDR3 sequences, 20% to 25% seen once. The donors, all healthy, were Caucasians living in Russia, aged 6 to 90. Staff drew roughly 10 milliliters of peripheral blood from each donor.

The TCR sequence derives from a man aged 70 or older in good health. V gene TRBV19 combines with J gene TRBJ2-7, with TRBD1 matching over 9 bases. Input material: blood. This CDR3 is CASSERTGTGKNEQYF. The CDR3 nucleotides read TGTGCCAGTAGTGAGCGCACCGGGACAGGGAAGAACGAGCAGTACTTC.